This entry lists 13 T cell receptor beta chains sequenced from one sample in a study of blood T cell repertoires in COVID-19. The table came from immunoSEQ multiplex PCR; TCRdb's copy has only in-frame clones and leaves some out. The sample records nearly 300,000 clones, about 90% being singletons. The sequenced sample was PBMCs or T cells enriched from blood (not recorded which). These TCRs come from a woman aged 45-60 years who had been exposed to COVID-19.

The chain links TRBV20-1 to TRBJ1-1; no reliable D call. The CDR3 spans 13 residues. Germline CDR1 and CDR2: DFQATT and SNEGSKA (reference sequence). Between the trimmed V and J ends, which lost 3 bases and 1 base, there was a span of 9 bases. CDR3 DNA sequence: TGCAGTGCTAGTAGACAAACGAACACTGAAGCTTTCTTT. It is translated as CSASRQTNTEAFF.

V usage is TRBV5-6 and J usage is TRBJ1-5, with 8 bases aligning to TRBD1. From germline, CDR1 is SGHDT and CDR2 YYEEEE. CDR3 length equals 14 residues. The V gene end was trimmed by 2 bases and the J gene end by 10 bases; junction bases not matched to a gene: 8. CDR3 in amino acids: CASSFGQGFRPQHF. In DNA, the CDR3 is TGTGCCAGCAGCTTTGGACAGGGATTTCGACCCCAGCATTTT.

The chain employs TRBV10-2 and TRBJ2-3, with 7 bases lining up with TRBD2. CDR1 and CDR2 (germline): WSHSY, SAAADI. CDR3 size: 15 residues. V shed 4 bases and J 2 bases; nucleotides not matched to a gene: 6. The CDR3 sequence is CASSVAAGTTDTQYF. The CDR3 DNA reads as TGCGCCAGCAGTGTTGCAGCGGGAACCACAGATACGCAGTATTTT.

The CDR3 DNA is TGTGCCAGCAGCAACCCAGGGTTGACGGTGGTAGACATTCAGTACTTC. Amino acid sequence: CASSNPGLTVVDIQYF. The rearrangement uses TRBV5-4 and TRBJ2-4; weak D call: TRBD1 (5 bases). The CDR3 consists of 16 residues. Germline loops: CDR1 SGHNT, CDR2 YYREEE (reference sequence). Between the trimmed V and J ends, which lost 4 bases and 8 bases, there was a span of 22 bases.

The chain combines TRBV2 with TRBJ2-3; D call uncertain. V lost 3 bases to trimming and J lost 1 base, with 5 bases between them. The length of the CDR3 is 13 residues. From germline, CDR1 is SNHLY and CDR2 FYNNEI. The CDR3 DNA is TGTGCCAGCAGTGACGTTGGCACAGATACGCAGTATTTT. It codes for CASSDVGTDTQYF.

The rearrangement joins TRBV5-1 to TRBJ2-4, with 14 bases identical to TRBD2. The germline V gene encodes CDR1 SGHRS and CDR2 YFSETQ. The trim removed 1 base at V and 4 bases at J, leaving 1 base unmatched. This CDR3 spans 16 amino acids. This CDR3 is CASSLRTSGGKNIQYF. The CDR3 region has the DNA TGCGCCAGCAGCTTGAGGACTAGCGGGGGGAAAAACATTCAGTACTTC.

This chain uses TRBV5-1 with TRBJ2-3; TRBD2 is a possible D gene (6 bases). V was trimmed by 4 bases and J by 8 bases, leaving 11 bases between them. The CDR3 totals 12 residues. In germline, CDR1 is SGHRS, CDR2 YFSETQ. CDR3 nucleotides: TGCGCCAGCAGCACGGGACTTGGTACGCAGTATTTT. Its protein is CASSTGLGTQYF.

The chain employs TRBV4-1 and TRBJ2-3, with D unresolved. Trimming took 3 bases from V and 6 from J, leaving 4 bases between them. Germline V gene lookup returns CDR1 MGHRA and CDR2 YSYEKL. This CDR3 is 11 amino acids long. CDR3 sequence reads: CASSQRDTQYF. In DNA form, the CDR3 reads TGCGCCAGCAGCCAGCGGGATACGCAGTATTTT.

This rearrangement joins TRBV6-5 to TRBJ1-2; 10 bases map to TRBD1. V was clipped by 5 bases and J by 4 bases; unmatched bases: 7. CDR1 is MNHEY and CDR2 is SVGAGI in the germline V gene. This CDR3 has 15 amino acids. This CDR3 is CASSRQGALLYGYTF. The CDR3 DNA is TGTGCCAGCAGTAGACAGGGGGCCCTTCTCTATGGCTACACCTTC.

This chain uses TRBV9 with TRBJ2-1; D perhaps matches TRBD2 (6 bases). The germline gives CDR1 SGDLS, CDR2 YYNGEE. Trimming shortened V by 0 bases and J by 2 bases, and 15 bases separated the two germline ends. The CDR3 has 17 residues. CDR3 nucleotides: TGTGCCAGCAGCGTAGATAGCGGAGCTAACCCCTACAATGAGCAGTTCTTC. Translated, it gives CASSVDSGANPYNEQFF.

The DNA of the CDR3 is TGCGCCAGCAGCCCAGGGGCAGGGGCACCACTCTCTGGAAACACCATATATTTT. It encodes CASSPGAGAPLSGNTIYF. The chain carries TRBV5-1 and TRBJ1-3; possible D gene TRBD1, 6 bases. The CDR3 is made up of 18 amino acids. Germline lookup yields CDR1 SGHRS and CDR2 YFSETQ. V lost 4 bases and J 0 bases, leaving 20 bases between the germline ends.

The rearrangement links TRBV3-1 (or the pseudogene TRBV3-2) to TRBJ1-2, with 7 bases that match TRBD1. The germline CDR1 and CDR2 sequences are LGHDT and YNNKEL (reference sequence). The CDR3 length is 16 residues. With 3 bases clipped from V and 0 bases from J, the junction kept 7 bases outside the gene matches. The CDR3 sequence: CASSHFAGGANYGYTF. The CDR3 DNA follows: TGTGCCAGCAGCCATTTCGCAGGGGGAGCTAACTATGGCTACACCTTC.

V and J are TRBV4-1 and TRBJ2-2; D is undetermined. The CDR3 is made up of 13 amino acids. V was clipped by 6 bases and J by 1 base, with 6 bases between them. From germline, CDR1 is MGHRA and CDR2 YSYEKL. In DNA, the CDR3 is TGCGCCAGCAGGTCGAGGAACACCGGGGAGCTGTTTTTT. This gives the protein CASRSRNTGELFF.